One and the same sample provided the 8 T cell receptor beta chains below, sequenced in a study of shared clonotypes between healthy human individuals. Profiling relied on immunoSEQ multiplex PCR, and the TCRdb table lists in-frame clones only, not all of them. Of fewer than 2.5 million clones listed, approximately 94% were seen once; the top ten hold about 0.34%. The sequenced sample was naive CD4+ T cells from PBMCs. Subset reported: CD45RA+ positively selected. Receptors were obtained from a man younger than 30 in good health. Some clones in this sample may be carry-over from other donors' samples.

This clone was counted once. This chain uses TRBV19 with TRBJ1-1; the D gene is possibly TRBD1 (6 bases). The CDR3 has 15 residues. Germline CDR1 and CDR2: LNHDA and SQIVND (reference sequence). V lost 4 bases to trimming and J lost 0 bases, with 12 bases between them. Here the CDR3 reads CASSTQGRLNTEAFF. CDR3 DNA sequence: TGTGCCAGTAGTACCCAGGGGAGGCTGAACACTGAAGCTTTCTTT.

The V gene is TRBV4-2, the J gene TRBJ2-7; D not resolved. The germline V and J ends were trimmed by 3 bases and 0 bases, with 15 bases remaining between them. Germline V gene data show CDR1 as LGHNA and CDR2 as YNFKEQ. The CDR3 consists of 16 residues. CDR3 in amino acids: CASSHSRGVRSYEQYF. CDR3 DNA sequence: TGTGCCAGCAGCCACTCCCGAGGTGTGCGCTCCTACGAGCAGTACTTC.

As to this clone: This specimen includes other DNA sequences encoding the same CDR3. The V and J genes are TRBV5-1 and TRBJ1-1; D perhaps matches TRBD1 (5 bases). This CDR3 comprises 14 residues. V dropped 4 bases and J dropped 5 bases, with 15 bases sitting between them. CDR1 and CDR2 from the germline V gene are SGHRS and YFSETQ. CDR3 nucleotide sequence: TGCGCCAGCAGCCCCACCGGGGGGGAGACTGAAGCTTTCTTT. It encodes CASSPTGGETEAFF.

The chain employs TRBV18 and TRBJ2-1; D possibly corresponds to TRBD2 (5 bases). Germline V gene sequence: CDR1 KGHSH, CDR2 LQKENI. The V end lost 6 bases, the J end lost 8 bases, and 20 bases lay between the germline ends. The CDR3 has 15 residues. CDR3 residues: CASSKTTGSVDEQFF. Here the CDR3 DNA reads TGTGCCAGCTCCAAGACCACGGGGTCTGTCGATGAGCAGTTCTTC.

The chain is built from TRBV14 and TRBJ1-3, with D uncertain. This CDR3 spans 15 amino acids. Trimming pared 1 base from V and 1 base from J, leaving 8 bases between. Germline V gene data show CDR1 as SGHDN and CDR2 as FVKESK. DNA of the CDR3: TGTGCCAGCAGCCAAGCAACCCTATCTGGAAACACCATATATTTT. This encodes CASSQATLSGNTIYF.

The chain recombines TRBV29-1 with TRBJ2-1; 8 bases align to TRBD2. CDR3 length: 18 residues. The germline CDR1 and CDR2 sequences are SQVTM and ANQGSEA. With V trimmed by 3 bases and J by 6 bases, 19 bases remained unmatched. The CDR3 DNA is TGCAGCGTTGATAATTTCGGGTCTTGGGGACTAGGTCCCAATGAGCAGTTCTTC. It specifies CSVDNFGSWGLGPNEQFF.

CDR3 sequence (DNA): TGTGCCAGCAGTGGGGAGACAGGGAAGTACACTGAAGCTTTCTTT. This codes for CASSGETGKYTEAFF. The chain employs TRBV6-1 and TRBJ1-1, with 7 bases matching TRBD1. Germline V gene sequence: CDR1 MNHNS, CDR2 SASEGT. This CDR3 has 15 residues. Losses at the gene ends were 4 bases for V and 3 bases for J; bases not matched to a gene: 8.

The chain carries TRBV11-2 and TRBJ1-4; D not certain. V was pared by 3 bases and J by 7 bases, with 12 bases between. The CDR3 contains 14 residues. Per the germline V gene, CDR1 is SGHAT and CDR2 is FQNNGV. The CDR3 bases are TGTGCCAGCAGCTTGGGCCTCTGGGGTGAAAAACTGTTTTTT. Protein product: CASSLGLWGEKLFF.